A single sample gave rise to the 18 T cell receptor beta chains below, sequenced in a study of CD8 T cells in ankylosing spondylitis (dated by TCRdb to about 2017). The paper as a whole reports these results and caveats: Blood from ankylosing spondylitis patients appeared to be characterized by a TCR beta motif composed of under ten highly homologous amino acid variants.

Library method: 5' RACE. Instrument used: Illumina HiSeq 2500. The public reads were reprocessed in TCRdb via fastp at Q25 and MiXCR, keeping in-frame beta chains. CDR3 protein duplicates are merged, each entry listing the most common genes and DNA. This sample has about 220,000 distinct CDR3 sequences in its table, and 6% to 8% of those were observed once. 14% of the sample is in the top ten clones. Antigens for these TCRs are unknown. Sequencing was performed on blood, either unsorted or a sorted T cell fraction (not recorded which). All receptors come from a male donor with ankylosing spondylitis.

This clonotype has a count of ten or more. This rearrangement joins TRBV6-5 to TRBJ2-2, with D maybe TRBD2 (6 bases). The CDR3 covers 17 residues. Deletions cut 2 bases from V and 3 bases from J, with 16 bases between. Per the germline V gene, CDR1 is MNHEY and CDR2 is SVGAGI. The CDR3, as DNA: TGTGCCAGCAGTTACCTCCCGTCGGGAGTGGACACCGGGGAGCTGTTTTTT. Residues: CASSYLPSGVDTGELFF.

A few counts support this clonotype. The rearrangement uses TRBV29-1 and TRBJ1-1, with unresolved D. There are 13 residues in the CDR3. Looked up from germline, CDR1 is SQVTM and CDR2 is ANQGSEA. V lost 5 bases to trimming and J lost 2 bases, with 12 bases between them. The CDR3 DNA is TGCAGCGTTCGTCCTTCGATTAACACTGAAGCTTTCTTT. Its translation: CSVRPSINTEAFF.

This clonotype was observed many times. This chain connects TRBV5-1 to TRBJ2-1; possibly TRBD1 or TRBD2 for D (6 bases each). V lost 6 bases, J lost 1 base, and 17 bases lay in between. Per germline, CDR1 SGHRS and CDR2 YFSETQ. CDR3 length: 16 amino acids. The CDR3 sequence is CASTWGAARSYNEQFF. The CDR3 nucleotides read TGCGCCAGCACCTGGGGGGCAGCGAGGTCCTACAATGAGCAGTTCTTC. Using reference TRBV5-1 and TRBJ2-1 for the parts outside the CDR3, the full variable domain is KAGVTQTPRYLIKTRGQQVTLSCSPISGHRSVSWYQQTPGQGLQFLFEYFSETQRNKGNFPGRFSGRQFSNSRSEMNVSTLELGDSALYLCASTWGAARSYNEQFFGPGTRLTVL.

CDR3 sequence: CASSFRQGYNSPLHF. In DNA form, the CDR3 reads TGTGCCAGCAGCTTTCGACAGGGCTATAATTCACCCCTCCACTTT. The chain combines TRBV5-4 with TRBJ1-6; 7 nucleotides line up with TRBD1. This CDR3 is 15 amino acids long. Trimming took 2 bases from V and 3 from J; bases not matched to a gene: 2. Germline V gene lookup returns CDR1 SGHNT and CDR2 YYREEE (reference sequence).

This clonotype was counted a few times. The gene calls are TRBV19 and TRBJ2-2, with D hard to call. V lost 4 bases and J 7 bases, leaving 4 bases between the germline ends. This CDR3 region has 11 residues. CDR1 LNHDA and CDR2 SQIVND come from the germline V gene (reference sequence). DNA of the CDR3: TGTGCCAGTAGTACAATCGGGGAGCTGTTTTTT. The encoded protein is CASSTIGELFF. Combining the CDR3 with reference TRBV19 and TRBJ2-2 gives the whole variable domain DGGITQSPKYLFRKEGQNVTLSCEQNLNHDAMYWYRQDPGQGLRLIYYSQIVNDFQKGDIAEGYSVSREKKESFPLTVTSAQKNPTAFYLCASSTIGELFFGEGSRLTVL.

Ten or more counts support this clonotype. The gene calls are TRBV5-5 and TRBJ1-2, with D tentatively TRBD1 (6 bases). Germline CDR1 SGHKS, CDR2 YYEKEE (reference sequence). The CDR3 has 16 amino acids. The V end lost 6 bases, the J end lost 2 bases, and 20 bases lay between the germline ends. CDR3 amino acids: CASISTGGQLNYGYTF. CDR3 DNA sequence: TGTGCCAGCATCTCTACCGGTGGACAGTTGAACTATGGCTACACCTTC.

This clonotype has at least ten counts. The chain couples TRBV25-1 to TRBJ2-5, with no clear D. This CDR3 comprises 14 residues. The V end was cut by 2 bases, the J end by 4 bases, with 11 bases between. The germline V gene has CDR1 MGHDK and CDR2 SYGVNS. CDR3 nucleotides: TGTGCCAGCAGTGAAGTCATGGGTTCAGAGACCCAGTACTTC. Protein product: CASSEVMGSETQYF.

The J gene is TRBJ1-2, the V gene TRBV4-1, with D possibly being TRBD1 (5 bases). V was pared by 4 bases and J by 4 bases, with 10 bases between. Germline assignment: CDR1 MGHRA and CDR2 YSYEKL. This CDR3 spans 13 amino acids. CDR3 in amino acids: CASSPPTVYGYTF. CDR3 DNA: TGCGCCAGCAGCCCCCCGACAGTCTATGGCTACACCTTC.

This clonotype was observed at least ten times. This chain joins TRBV4-3 and TRBJ2-6, with TRBD1 as a possible D gene (6 bases). Trimming took off 2 bases at V and 1 base at J, with 6 bases between the two ends. Germline V gene data show CDR1 as LGHNA and CDR2 as YSLEER. This CDR3 has 15 residues. The CDR3 protein is CASSQTGSGANVLTF. CDR3 DNA: TGCGCCAGCAGCCAAACAGGGTCTGGGGCCAACGTCCTGACTTTC.

The table lists this clonotype with many counts. The J gene is TRBJ1-4, the V gene TRBV7-9; a weak D match, TRBD1 (6 bases). Germline CDR1 is SEHNR and CDR2 is FQNEAQ (reference sequence). The CDR3 contains 12 residues. Between the trimmed V and J ends, which lost 7 bases and 7 bases, there was a span of 10 bases. As DNA, the CDR3 is TGTGCCAGCACCAGGGGATTTGAAAAACTGTTTTTT. As protein: CASTRGFEKLFF.

In this sample, this clonotype turned up many times. The chain carries TRBV9 and TRBJ2-1; 9 nucleotides match TRBD1. CDR1 is SGDLS and CDR2 is YYNGEE in the germline V gene. The CDR3 covers 15 residues. Unmatched junction bases numbered 6, after V lost 0 bases and J lost 8 bases. CDR3: CASSVVDRGEDEQFF. As DNA, the CDR3 is TGTGCCAGCAGCGTAGTGGACAGGGGTGAGGATGAGCAGTTCTTC.

The table lists this clonotype with many counts. The DNA is left out, because the CDR3 cannot be placed on it with certainty; the CDR3 is given as TCRdb lists it. The rearrangement links TRBV6-5 to TRBJ2-7; TRBD1, the table's D call, was not compared with the DNA. The CDR3 spans 15 residues, counting both ends. Germline V gives CDR1 MNHEY, CDR2 SVGAGI. This chain's CDR3 is CASSSSDRGKYEQYF.

This clonotype came up many times. V usage is TRBV4-3 and J usage is TRBJ2-1, with D unclear. CDR1 and CDR2 (germline): LGHNA, YSLEER. The V gene lost 1 base and the J gene lost 5 bases, with 9 bases spanning the gap. The CDR3 is 14 amino acids. CDR3 sequence (DNA): TGCGCCAGCAGCCAAGGGAGATCAAACAATGAGCAGTTCTTC. Translation gives CASSQGRSNNEQFF.

This clonotype was seen at least ten times. This chain links TRBV25-1 with TRBJ1-1; tentative D call: TRBD1 (6 bases). Germline-derived CDR1 and CDR2 are MGHDK and SYGVNS. This CDR3 has 14 amino acids. Trimming pared 7 bases from V and 3 bases from J, leaving 15 bases between. The CDR3 is CASTPPGGHTEAFF. The CDR3 DNA is TGTGCCAGCACCCCGCCCGGGGGGCACACTGAAGCTTTCTTT.

This clonotype was seen a handful of times. V and J are TRBV9 and TRBJ2-5; 9 bases agree with TRBD2. There are 15 residues in the CDR3. Germline-derived CDR1 and CDR2 are SGDLS and YYNGEE. V trimming: 0 bases; J trimming: 1 base; junction bases outside the gene matches: 1. The CDR3 nucleotides are TGTGCCAGCAGCGTAGGCGGGGGGGCCCAAGAGACCCAGTACTTC. It yields the protein CASSVGGGAQETQYF. The full variable domain, completed using reference TRBV9 and TRBJ2-5, is DSGVTQTPKHLITATGQRVTLRCSPRSGDLSVYWYQQSLDQGLQFLIQYYNGEERAKGNILERFSAQQFPDLHSELNLSSLELGDSALYFCASSVGGGAQETQYFGPGTRLLVL.

This clonotype was detected ten times or more. The J gene is TRBJ2-1, the V gene TRBV20-1; no clear D gene. CDR1 is DFQATT and CDR2 is SNEGSKA in the germline V gene (reference sequence). This CDR3 contains 16 residues. V shed 6 bases and J shed 2 bases, with 20 bases lying between them. CDR3: CSAPSTPPGPYNEQFF. CDR3 DNA: TGCAGTGCCCCCAGCACACCCCCCGGCCCCTACAATGAGCAGTTCTTC.

This clonotype was recorded a few times. V usage is TRBV7-9 and J usage is TRBJ2-7; the match to TRBD2 covers 10 bases. The CDR3 extends over 15 amino acids. The J segment lost 1 base and the V segment lost 2 bases, leaving 2 bases of the junction unmatched. Per germline, CDR1 SEHNR and CDR2 FQNEAQ (reference sequence). The CDR3 nucleotides read TGTGCCAGCAGCTTAACTAGCGGGACTTCCTACGAGCAGTACTTC. Its protein product is CASSLTSGTSYEQYF.

This clonotype was seen repeatedly, ten times or more. The V gene is TRBV28, the J gene TRBJ1-1; no firm D call. V lost 2 bases and J lost 1, with 11 bases in between. Looked up from germline, CDR1 is MDHEN and CDR2 is SYDVKM. The CDR3 has 15 amino acids. The CDR3 DNA is TGTGCCAGCAGTTTAGTTTCCTTGGGGAACACTGAAGCTTTCTTT. As protein: CASSLVSLGNTEAFF.